One TCR beta chain is described in this entry. What it binds is not known. Cells were stimulated with overlapping HIV-1 Gag 15-mer peptides. Sorting selected CD4+ T cells upregulating both CD40 ligand and CD69. Sequencing used immunoSEQ version 4 in survey mode. Only in-frame clones appear in the TCRdb table, and some are missing; sequencing was by immunoSEQ multiplex PCR. This sample has 24,000 or so clones; roughly 70% occur once, and the top ten carry around 1.9%. This record belongs to a study of persistence of HIV-infected CD4 T cells. Across the whole study: Up to roughly 200 mL blood was drawn at multiple time points; a couple of donors had single-time leukapheresis.

In germline, CDR1 is KGHSH, CDR2 LQKENI. The CDR3 covers 19 residues. Unmatched junction bases numbered 12, after V lost 6 bases and J lost 0 bases. The chain recombines TRBV18 with TRBJ2-6; 9 nucleotides align to TRBD2. Sequencing used CD4+ T cells sorted from PBMCs after approximately 19-hour stimulation, obtained from a patient who received antiretroviral therapy. This receptor was obtained from an adult man with HIV who was CMV-seropositive. The CDR3, as DNA: TGTGCCAGCTCTTTCAACCTAGCGGGGCTCGACTCTGGGGCCAACGTCCTGACTTTC. Residues: CASSFNLAGLDSGANVLTF.